Listed below are T cell receptor beta chains from one sample, sequenced in a study of T cell changes during pregnancy in multiple sclerosis. TCRdb's copy holds only in-frame clones and misses some; the assay was immunoSEQ multiplex PCR. The sample has 85,000 to 120,000 clones; 85% to 95% are singletons. This specimen consisted of peripheral blood, obtained after pregnancy. The receptors shown here come from a female donor with multiple sclerosis, enrolled in a pregnancy study. The CDR3 runs from the conserved cysteine through the conserved F or W. The D gene is left open where the match is weak. Clone size is given for some rows only: seen once, a few or many times, or a class if the clone is expanded.

cdr3_length,v_call,d_call,j_call,clone_size,cdr3_nt,cdr3_aa
15,TRBV9,NA,TRBJ2-5,NA,TGTGCCAGCAGCGTTTCCGGGACTTACCAAGAGACCCAGTACTTC,CASSVSGTYQETQYF
14,TRBV6-1,NA,TRBJ1-2,NA,TGTGCCAGCAGTCCGGGTGCCAGTGACTATGGCTACACCTTC,CASSPGASDYGYTF
14,TRBV2,NA,TRBJ2-2,once,TGTGCCAGCAGTGAAATCAGGGTTTCCGGGGAGCTGTTTTTT,CASSEIRVSGELFF
15,TRBV11-2,TRBD2,TRBJ2-7,NA,TGTGCCAGCAGCCTTGGACTAGCGGGTAACTACGAGCAGTACTTC,CASSLGLAGNYEQYF
14,TRBV11-2,TRBD2,TRBJ2-5,NA,TGTGCCAGCGGATCGCGGGGGGTCCTGGAGACCCAGTACTTC,CASGSRGVLETQYF
15,TRBV28,TRBD1,TRBJ1-4,NA,TGTGCCAGCAGTACCCGACAGGGGAGAAGCGAAAAACTGTTTTTT,CASSTRQGRSEKLFF
13,TRBV6-5,NA,TRBJ1-1,NA,TGTGCCAGCAGTTACTTACAGGGAGCTGAAGCTTTCTTT,CASSYLQGAEAFF
17,TRBV9,TRBD1,TRBJ1-5,NA,TGTGCCAACTCACACCCGGGACAGAGAATTAGCAATCAGCCCCAGCATTTT,CANSHPGQRISNQPQHF
15,TRBV30,NA,TRBJ1-3,NA,TGTGCCTGGAGTGTACGATCAGGGACAGGAAACACCATATATTTT,CAWSVRSGTGNTIYF
15,TRBV5-6,TRBD1,TRBJ2-2,NA,TGTGCCAGCAGTCCGGGACAGGGTACGACCGGGGAGCTGTTTTTT,CASSPGQGTTGELFF
14,TRBV11-3,TRBD1,TRBJ2-7,NA,TGTGCCAGCAGCTTAGAAGGGACAGGCTACGAGCAGTACTTC,CASSLEGTGYEQYF
14,TRBV10-1,NA,TRBJ2-3,NA,TGCGCCAGCAGCATAGCGTATAGCACAGATACGCAGTATTTT,CASSIAYSTDTQYF
18,TRBV7-6,NA,TRBJ2-2,NA,TGTGCCAGCAGCTTAGAAACGGGAAGCGCAGCGAACACCGGGGAGCTGTTTTTT,CASSLETGSAANTGELFF